These 10 T cell receptor beta chains were all obtained from the same sample, sequenced in a study of Graves' ophthalmopathy and Graves' hyperthyroidism. RNA transcripts yielded amplified TCR beta CDR3 regions. HTBI primers served in a first-round RT-PCR, which a second-round multiplex PCR followed. One entry per CDR3 protein results from TCRdb running MiXCR on the multiplex PCR reads. The sample includes some 380,000 distinct CDR3 sequences, 15% seen only once; the top ten take approximately 7%. The sequencing input was peripheral blood. The receptor source for this set is a woman younger than 35 with stable Graves' hyperthyroidism.

This clonotype was picked up a small number of times. The chain links TRBV6-1 to TRBJ2-3, with no clear D. The germline gives CDR1 MNHNS, CDR2 SASEGT. The CDR3 is 12 amino acids. Trimming pared 2 bases from V and 2 bases from J, leaving 2 bases between. As DNA, the CDR3 is TGTGCCAGCAGTGAAATCACAGATACGCAGTATTTT. Its translation is CASSEITDTQYF.

V usage is TRBV5-1 and J usage is TRBJ1-2; 8 nucleotides align to TRBD1. Trimming cost V 2 bases and J 4 bases; bases outside gene matches: 4. The CDR3 is made up of 14 amino acids. Germline assignment: CDR1 SGHRS and CDR2 YFSETQ. The DNA for the CDR3 is TGCGCCAGCAGCTTCCCCGGGACAGGCTATGGCTACACCTTC. Its translation is CASSFPGTGYGYTF.

Ten or more counts support this clonotype. The V call is TRBV24-1, the J call TRBJ1-5; 8 bases fit TRBD1. The germline V gene has CDR1 KGHDR and CDR2 SFDVKD. CDR3 size: 16 residues. V lost 4 bases, J lost 4 bases, and 8 bases stayed unmatched. The CDR3 sequence is CATSEAGTGRNQPQHF. The CDR3 DNA follows: TGTGCCACCAGTGAGGCGGGGACAGGCCGTAATCAGCCCCAGCATTTT.

Many counts were recorded for this clonotype. The CDR3 region has the DNA TGTGCCAGCAGTTATAACAGTCGTGCCTACGAGCAGTACTTC. It is translated as CASSYNSRAYEQYF. The genes are TRBV6-5 and TRBJ2-7, with D unclear. Trimming shortened V by 3 bases and J by 2 bases, and 11 bases separated the two germline ends. The CDR3 has 14 amino acids. Germline CDR1 is MNHEY and CDR2 is SVGAGI.

This clonotype was observed many times. This chain links TRBV5-1 with TRBJ1-1; no firm D call. Trimming stripped 0 bases from V and 1 base from J, with 7 bases between. Per germline, CDR1 SGHRS and CDR2 YFSETQ. The CDR3 loop spans 14 amino acids. The CDR3 nucleotides read TGCGCCAGCAGCTTGGATGGGCAGAACACTGAAGCTTTCTTT. Its protein product is CASSLDGQNTEAFF.

This sequence joins TRBV20-1 and TRBJ2-7, with a tentative D call TRBD2 (6 bases). Germline lookup yields CDR1 DFQATT and CDR2 SNEGSKA (reference sequence). V was cut by 1 base and J by 3 bases, with 10 bases left in between. The CDR3 length is 13 residues. The DNA for the CDR3 is TGCAGTGCTAGAGGAAGGCGGGACTACGAGCAGTACTTC. The encoded protein is CSARGRRDYEQYF.

With regard to this clonotype: Since a much larger clone is just one base distant, this may be a read error. V and J are TRBV5-1 and TRBJ1-6, with 8 bases that match TRBD1. The CDR3 is 15 residues long. CDR1 SGHRS and CDR2 YFSETQ come from the germline V gene. CDR3 in amino acids: CASSTTGASNSHLHF. In DNA, the CDR3 is TGCGCCAGCAGTACGACAGGGGCTTCGAATTCACACCTCCACTTT.

The rearrangement joins TRBV3-1 to TRBJ1-1; D is uncertain. Germline CDR1 LGHDT, CDR2 YNNKEL (reference sequence). CDR3 length equals 12 residues. V lost 1 base and J lost 7, with 7 bases in between. The CDR3 coding sequence is TGTGCCAGCAGCCAAGTCCATAGTGAAGCTTTCTTT. This sequence encodes CASSQVHSEAFF. The entire variable domain, with the rest obtained from reference TRBV3-1 and TRBJ1-1, is as follows: DTAVSQTPKYLVTQMGNDKSIKCEQNLGHDTMYWYKQDSKKFLKIMFSYNNKELIINETVPNRFSPKSPDKAHLNLHINSLELGDSAVYFCASSQVHSEAFFGQGTRLTVV.

There are many counts of this clonotype. The genes are TRBV6-2 or TRBV6-3 and TRBJ2-6; no definite D call. The CDR3 is 14 residues long. Germline CDR1 is MNHEY and CDR2 is SVGEGT. Trimming pared 6 bases from V and 3 bases from J, leaving 9 bases between. The CDR3: CASSLSGGANVLTF. Here the CDR3 DNA reads TGTGCCAGCAGCTTATCTGGTGGGGCCAACGTCCTGACTTTC.

This clonotype was seen many times. This sequence joins TRBV2 and TRBJ1-5, with 11 bases that match TRBD1. V shed 6 bases, J shed 8 bases, and the junction held 6 bases outside the gene matches. This CDR3 has 14 amino acids. Germline-derived CDR1 and CDR2 are SNHLY and FYNNEI. CDR3 nucleotide sequence: TGTGCCAGCAGAAAGGACAGGGGGCGGGAGCCCCAGCATTTT. Amino acid sequence: CASRKDRGREPQHF.